This TCR beta chain was documented in a study of blood T cell repertoires in COVID-19. Background on the study: The United States, Italy and Spain supplied acute and convalescent COVID-19 samples.

Trimming pared 1 base from V and 7 bases from J, leaving 13 bases between. This CDR3 contains 14 residues. The germline V gene has CDR1 MGHRA and CDR2 YSYEKL. Authors' methods: Scientists estimated how many nucleated cells there were by amplifying reference gene primers. Sequencing used immunoSEQ multiplex PCR; TCRdb keeps in-frame clones, though not all of them. Clone size and the V and J calls come from that table; the DNA yielded D and trimming. This sample has 78,000 or so clones; about four fifths occur once, and the top ten carry about 9%. This chain joins TRBV4-1 and TRBJ1-2; D perhaps matches TRBD1 (5 bases). The clonotype comes from a human donor in a cohort sampled during active COVID-19. Sequencing was performed on peripheral blood. This chain's CDR3 is CASSQGNQGLGYTF. For the CDR3, the DNA is TGCGCCAGCAGCCAAGGCAACCAGGGTCTTGGCTACACCTTC.